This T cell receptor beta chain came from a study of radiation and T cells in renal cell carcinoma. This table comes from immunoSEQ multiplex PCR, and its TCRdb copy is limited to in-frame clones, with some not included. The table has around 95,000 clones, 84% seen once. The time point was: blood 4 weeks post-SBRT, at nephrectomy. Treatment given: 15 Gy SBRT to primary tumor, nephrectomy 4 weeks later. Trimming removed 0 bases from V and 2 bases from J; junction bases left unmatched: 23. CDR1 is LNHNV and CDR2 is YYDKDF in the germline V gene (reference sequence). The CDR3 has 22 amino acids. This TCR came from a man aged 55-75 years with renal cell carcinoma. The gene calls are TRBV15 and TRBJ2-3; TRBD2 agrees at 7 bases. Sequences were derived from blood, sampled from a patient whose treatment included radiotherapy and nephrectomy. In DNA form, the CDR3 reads TGTGCCACCAGCAGAGATTCGTTGCGGGAGCGCCTTATGGTTCTACACACAGATACGCAGTATTTT. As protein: CATSRDSLRERLMVLHTDTQYF. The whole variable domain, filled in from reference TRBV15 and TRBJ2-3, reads DAMVIQNPRYQVTQFGKPVTLSCSQTLNHNVMYWYQQKSSQAPKLLFHYYDKDFNNEADTPDNFQSRRPNTSFCFLDIRSPGLGDTAMYLCATSRDSLRERLMVLHTDTQYFGPGTRLTVL.